One and the same sample provided the 3 T cell receptor beta chains below, sequenced in a study of cytomegalovirus exposure and HLA in healthy donors (dated by TCRdb to between 2016 and 2019). The protocol used for the library was the immunoSEQ multiplex PCR assay. A mixture of 60 forward primers for TCR Vbeta segments and 13 reverse primers for TCR Jbeta segments was used in the multiplex PCR. The table was pulled from immuneACCESS by TCRdb, which kept in-frame rearrangements only. Such tables lose some clones; where checked, under half of the loss comes from unresolved V genes, and the rest has no known cause. A total of 95,000 to 150,000 clones appear in this sample, 60% to 85% of them only once. In total, the top ten clones hold more than 1.5% of the sample. Sample: PBMCs. The receptors derive from a man in his fifties in good health and CMV-seronegative.

CDR3 DNA sequence: TGTGCCAGCAGCTTGCCAGGGCGGATGAACACTGAAGCTTTCTTT. Translated: CASSLPGRMNTEAFF. The V call is TRBV5-4, the J call TRBJ1-1, with D possibly TRBD1 on 5 matching bases. This CDR3 has 15 residues. CDR1 and CDR2 (germline): SGHNT, YYREEE (reference sequence). Trimming removed 1 base at V and 0 bases at J, with 10 bases between.

The count of this clone is one. The chain has TRBV6-1 and TRBJ2-7; 10 bases are shared with TRBD1. CDR3 length equals 15 residues. The junction had 3 bases not matched to a gene; V was cut back by 2 bases and J by 2 bases. From germline, CDR1 is MNHNS and CDR2 SASEGT. The CDR3, as DNA: TGTGCCAGCAGTGAATTCGGGACAGGGGCCTACGAGCAGTACGTC. Protein: CASSEFGTGAYEQYV.

The chain uses TRBV7-7 and TRBJ2-1; 8 bases align to TRBD2. The germline V gene encodes CDR1 SSHAT and CDR2 FNYEAQ (reference sequence). After removal of 5 bases from V and 5 bases from J, the junction contained 8 bases not matched to a gene. The CDR3 is 15 amino acids. The CDR3 region has the DNA TGTGCCAGCAGCCCCGGGAGGGTCCTAAACAATGAGCAGTTCTTC. Translated, it gives CASSPGRVLNNEQFF.